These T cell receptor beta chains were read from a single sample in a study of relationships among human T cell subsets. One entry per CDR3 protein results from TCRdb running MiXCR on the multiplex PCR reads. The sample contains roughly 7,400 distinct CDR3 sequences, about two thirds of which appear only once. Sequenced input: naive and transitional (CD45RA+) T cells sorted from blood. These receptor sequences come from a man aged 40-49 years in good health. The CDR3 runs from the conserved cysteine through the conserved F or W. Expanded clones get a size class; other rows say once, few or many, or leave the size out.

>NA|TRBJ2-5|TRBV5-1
CASSFMTSGVGETQYF
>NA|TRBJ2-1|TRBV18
CASSPLAGSPEYNEQFF
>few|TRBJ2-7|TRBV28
CASNVLSYEQYF
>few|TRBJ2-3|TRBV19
CARGSSTGTQYF
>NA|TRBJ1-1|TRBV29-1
CSVVGTGNTEAFF
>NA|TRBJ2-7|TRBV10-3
CAIRVGLAPSYEQYF
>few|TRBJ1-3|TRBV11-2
CASSVAEGYAGNTIYF
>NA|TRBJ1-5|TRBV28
CASTRPGGSNQPQHF
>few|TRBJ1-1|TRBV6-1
CASSDRTEAFF
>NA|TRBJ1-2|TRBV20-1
CSARDRVNYGYTF
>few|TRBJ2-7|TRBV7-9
CASSAGQGANEQYF
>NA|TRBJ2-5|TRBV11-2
CASSASSGAGETQYF
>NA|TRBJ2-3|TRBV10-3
CAIRGQGGSTDTQYF
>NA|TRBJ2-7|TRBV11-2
CAGAGGTYEQYF
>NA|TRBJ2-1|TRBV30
CAWTPGHVGTRDEQFF
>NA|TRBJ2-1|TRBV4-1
CASSQDLAEQFF
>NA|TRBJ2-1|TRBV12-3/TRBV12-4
CASSLVGESYNEQFF
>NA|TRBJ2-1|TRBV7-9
CASSLTGGLHNEQFF
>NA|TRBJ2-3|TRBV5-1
CASSENGQGTDTQYF
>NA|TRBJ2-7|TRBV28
CASSITDRPTRVEQYF
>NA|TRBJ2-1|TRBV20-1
CRGGGQEGDEQFF
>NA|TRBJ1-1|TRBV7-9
CASSPVSSEAFF
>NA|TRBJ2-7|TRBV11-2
CASSFVTYEQYF
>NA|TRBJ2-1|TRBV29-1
CRVLGGLYNEQFF
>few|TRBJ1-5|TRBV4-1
CASSQDLDLGWLPQHF
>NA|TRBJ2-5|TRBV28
CASSLPRTSGDQETQYF
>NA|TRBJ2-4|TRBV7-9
CASSWDGGNIQYF
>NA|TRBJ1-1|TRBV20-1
CSAPRQGLFTEAFF
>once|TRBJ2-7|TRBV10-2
CASSVGGNYYEQYF
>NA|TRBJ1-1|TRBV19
CASSMGPAIPEAFF
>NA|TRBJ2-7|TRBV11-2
CASSLDPGTGIYEQYF
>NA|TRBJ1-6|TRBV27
CASSSAGQGSNSPLHF
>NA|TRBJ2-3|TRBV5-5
CASSLQSAPSTDTQYF
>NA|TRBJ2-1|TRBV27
CASSLLAGEQFF
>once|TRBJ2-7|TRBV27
CARRGGTLTSYEQYF